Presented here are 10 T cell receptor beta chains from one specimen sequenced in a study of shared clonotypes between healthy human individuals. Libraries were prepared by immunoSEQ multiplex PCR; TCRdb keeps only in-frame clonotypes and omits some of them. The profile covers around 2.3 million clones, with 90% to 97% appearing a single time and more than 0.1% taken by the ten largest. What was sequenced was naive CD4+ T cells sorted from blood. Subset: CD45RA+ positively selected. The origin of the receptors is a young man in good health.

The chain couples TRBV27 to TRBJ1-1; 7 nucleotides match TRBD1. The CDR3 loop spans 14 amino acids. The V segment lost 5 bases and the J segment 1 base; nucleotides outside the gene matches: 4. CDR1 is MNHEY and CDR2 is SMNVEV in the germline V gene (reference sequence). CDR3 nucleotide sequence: TGTGCCAGCAGTCCCGGGACAGCGAACACTGAAGCTTTCTTT. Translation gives CASSPGTANTEAFF.

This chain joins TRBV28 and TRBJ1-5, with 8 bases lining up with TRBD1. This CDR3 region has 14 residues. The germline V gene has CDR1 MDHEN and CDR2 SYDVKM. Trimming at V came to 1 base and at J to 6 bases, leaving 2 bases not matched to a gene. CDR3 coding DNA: TGTGCCAGCAGTTTATTCAGGGGGCTTCAGCCCCAGCATTTT. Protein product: CASSLFRGLQPQHF. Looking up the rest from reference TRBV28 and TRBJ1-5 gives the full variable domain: DVKVTQSSRYLVKRTGEKVFLECVQDMDHENMFWYRQDPGLGLRLIYFSYDVKMKEKGDIPEGYSVSREKKERFSLILESASTNQTSMYLCASSLFRGLQPQHFGDGTRLSIL.

The CDR3, as DNA: TGTGCCAGCAGTTTATCGTGGGACAGGGGAGGGAATGGCTACACCTTC. Its protein is CASSLSWDRGGNGYTF. The V call is TRBV27, the J call TRBJ1-2, with 10 bases matching TRBD1. The CDR3 is 16 residues long. The V and J ends lost 0 bases and 6 bases, in that order; junction bases with no gene match: 7. Germline CDR1 MNHEY, CDR2 SMNVEV (reference sequence).

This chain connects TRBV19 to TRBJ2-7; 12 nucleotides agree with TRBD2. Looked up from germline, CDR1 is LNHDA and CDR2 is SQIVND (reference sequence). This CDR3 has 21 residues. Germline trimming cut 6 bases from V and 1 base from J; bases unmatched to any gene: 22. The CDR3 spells CASRGSYPGLAGTEQSYEQYF. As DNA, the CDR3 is TGTGCCAGTAGGGGGAGTTATCCGGGACTAGCGGGCACCGAGCAATCCTACGAGCAGTACTTC.

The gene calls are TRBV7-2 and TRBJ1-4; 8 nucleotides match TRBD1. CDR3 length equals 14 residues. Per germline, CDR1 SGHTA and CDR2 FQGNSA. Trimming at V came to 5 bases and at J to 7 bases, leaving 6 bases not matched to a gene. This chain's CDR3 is CASSKRTGPEKLFF. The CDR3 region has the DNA TGTGCCAGCAGCAAGCGGACAGGGCCTGAAAAACTGTTTTTT.

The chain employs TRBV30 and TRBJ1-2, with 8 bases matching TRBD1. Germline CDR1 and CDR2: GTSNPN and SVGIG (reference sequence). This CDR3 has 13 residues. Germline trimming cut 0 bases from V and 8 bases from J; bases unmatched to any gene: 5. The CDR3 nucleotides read TGTGCCTGGAGTGTACAGGGGGGCGGCGGCTACACCTTC. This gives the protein CAWSVQGGGGYTF.

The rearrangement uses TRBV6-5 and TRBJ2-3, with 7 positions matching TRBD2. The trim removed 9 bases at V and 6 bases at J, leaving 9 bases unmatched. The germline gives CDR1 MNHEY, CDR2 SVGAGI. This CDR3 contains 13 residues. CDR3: CARTRGDSDTQYF. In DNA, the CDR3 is TGTGCCAGGACCCGGGGGGACTCCGATACGCAGTATTTT.

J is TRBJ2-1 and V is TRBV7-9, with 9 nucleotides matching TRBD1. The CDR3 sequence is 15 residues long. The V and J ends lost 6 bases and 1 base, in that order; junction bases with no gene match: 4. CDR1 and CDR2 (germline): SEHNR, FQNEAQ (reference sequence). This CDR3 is CASSTDRGSYNEQFF. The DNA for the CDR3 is TGTGCCAGCAGTACGGACAGGGGATCCTACAATGAGCAGTTCTTC.

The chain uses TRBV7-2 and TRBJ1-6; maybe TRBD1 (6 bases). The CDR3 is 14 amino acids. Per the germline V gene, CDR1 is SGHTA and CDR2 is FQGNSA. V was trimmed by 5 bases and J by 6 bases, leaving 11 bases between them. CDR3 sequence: CASSPGQFNSPLHF. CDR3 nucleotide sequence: TGTGCCAGCAGCCCCGGACAGTTTAATTCACCCCTCCACTTT.

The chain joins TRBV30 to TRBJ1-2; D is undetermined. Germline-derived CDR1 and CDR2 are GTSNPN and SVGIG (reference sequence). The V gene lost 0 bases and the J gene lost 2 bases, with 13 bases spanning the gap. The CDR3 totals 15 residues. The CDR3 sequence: CAWSVGRFLNYGYTF. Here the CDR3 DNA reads TGTGCCTGGAGTGTAGGCAGATTCCTAAACTATGGCTACACCTTC.